The following is a TCR beta chain sequence with its context. Its antigen is not known. Germline values: CDR1 LNHDA, CDR2 SQIVND (reference sequence). The junction had 7 bases not matched to a gene; V was cut back by 6 bases and J by 3 bases. The CDR3 loop spans 15 amino acids. This specimen belongs to a study of T cell responses to AZD1222 COVID-19 vaccine. Study-level results: After the peak T cell response, and only then, were repertoires sampled. With two AZD1222 doses given, Spike-specific TCR breadth and depth both rose. White British ancestry dominated among donors, who included more females, and clonal diversity was possibly underestimated. Along spike, vaccine-associated CD4 TCRs were found throughout, with dominance at 160-218 and 743-854.

Assay: immunoSEQ multiplex PCR; the TCRdb copy retains only in-frame clones and omits some. The sample yields approximately 180,000 clones, 85% to 95% seen once. This chain connects TRBV19 to TRBJ2-7; 11 bases align to TRBD2. The sequence was collected from an adult in good health. The sequencing used peripheral blood, collected on day 0 of AZD1222 vaccination. CDR3 in amino acids: CASREVGTSGYEQYF. The CDR3 DNA is TGTGCCAGTAGGGAGGTGGGGACTAGCGGCTACGAGCAGTACTTC.